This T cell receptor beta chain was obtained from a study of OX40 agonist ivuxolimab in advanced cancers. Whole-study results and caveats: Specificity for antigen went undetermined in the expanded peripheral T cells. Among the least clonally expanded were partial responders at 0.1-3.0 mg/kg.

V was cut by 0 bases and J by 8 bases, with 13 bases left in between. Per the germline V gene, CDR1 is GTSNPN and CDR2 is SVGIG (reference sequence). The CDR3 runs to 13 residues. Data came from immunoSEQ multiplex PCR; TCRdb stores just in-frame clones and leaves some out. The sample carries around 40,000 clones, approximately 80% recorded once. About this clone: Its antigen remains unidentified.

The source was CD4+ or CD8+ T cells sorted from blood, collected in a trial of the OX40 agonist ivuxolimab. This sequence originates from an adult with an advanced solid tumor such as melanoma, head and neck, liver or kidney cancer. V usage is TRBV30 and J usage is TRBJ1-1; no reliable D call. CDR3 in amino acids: CAWSVLLRLEAFF. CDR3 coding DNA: TGTGCCTGGAGTGTACTTCTGCGACTCGAAGCTTTCTTT. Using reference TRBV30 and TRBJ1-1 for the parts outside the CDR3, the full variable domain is SQTIHQWPATLVQPVGSPLSLECTVEGTSNPNLYWYRQAAGRGLQLLFYSVGIGQISSEVPQNLSASRPQDRQFILSSKKLLLSDSGFYLCAWSVLLRLEAFFGQGTRLTVV.